The clone carrying this T cell receptor (beta chain) was seen a few times. Its specificity is not known. The germline V gene encodes CDR1 SQVTM and CDR2 ANQGSEA. The CDR3 runs to 13 residues. V lost 6 bases, J lost 3 bases, and 11 bases lay in between. The sample originates from a study of cytomegalovirus exposure and HLA in healthy donors. Notes on the study in general: An observed cluster of highly shared sequence variants was recorded as a likely sequencing artifact. Later work associated 16,951 TCR beta sequences with HLA alleles at 0.05 false discovery rate. A few CMV-associated chains were confirmed in vitro to be specific for CMV antigens.

Primers for the PCR totalled 60 Vbeta and 13 Jbeta. The method was immunoSEQ multiplex PCR; TCRdb's version includes in-frame clones alone and lacks a portion of them. Of 100,000 to 150,000 clones listed, 50% to 75% are singletons. Specimen: PBMCs. This clonotype originated in a woman in her 40s in good health and CMV-seropositive. The gene calls are TRBV29-1 and TRBJ1-4; perhaps TRBD1 as D (6 bases). CDR3 amino acids: CSVDSPSNEKLFF. The CDR3 coding sequence is TGCAGCGTGGACAGCCCGTCTAATGAAAAACTGTTTTTT.